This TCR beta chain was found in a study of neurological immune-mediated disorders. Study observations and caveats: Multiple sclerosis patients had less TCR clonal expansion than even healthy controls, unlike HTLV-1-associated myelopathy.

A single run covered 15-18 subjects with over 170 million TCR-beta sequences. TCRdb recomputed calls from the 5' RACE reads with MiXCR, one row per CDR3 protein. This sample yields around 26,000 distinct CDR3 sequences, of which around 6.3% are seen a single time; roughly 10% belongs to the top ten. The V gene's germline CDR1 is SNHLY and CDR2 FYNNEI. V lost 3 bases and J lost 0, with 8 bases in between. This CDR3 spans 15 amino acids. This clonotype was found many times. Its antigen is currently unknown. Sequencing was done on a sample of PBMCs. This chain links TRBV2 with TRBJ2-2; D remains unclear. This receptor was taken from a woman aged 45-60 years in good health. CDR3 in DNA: TGTGCCAGCAGTGACCACCCCGCGAACACCGGGGAGCTGTTTTTT. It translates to CASSDHPANTGELFF.